The sequence of this T cell receptor beta chain was determined in a study of OX40 agonist ivuxolimab in advanced cancers. Study-wide background: At 0.01 to 10 mg/kg, ivuxolimab was administered intravenously to patients every 2 weeks. Having had anti-PD-1, anti-PD-L1 or anti-CTLA-4 therapy before was allowed, and over 35% had some. Overall study results and limits: The mean number of expanded clones was higher in CD8+ T cells than in CD4+.

Method: immunoSEQ multiplex PCR; TCRdb's copy keeps in-frame clones and lacks some. The sample holds about 9,200 clones; roughly nine tenths are singletons and the top ten take about 13%. For this clone: The antigen is undetermined.

Trimming stripped 5 bases from V and 6 bases from J, with 19 bases between. CDR3 length equals 15 residues. Germline V gives CDR1 MNHEY, CDR2 SVGAGI. The source was CD4+ or CD8+ T cells sorted from blood, collected in a trial of the OX40 agonist ivuxolimab. This chain connects TRBV6-5 to TRBJ1-2; possible D gene TRBD1, 6 bases. This clonotype was sampled from an adult with an advanced solid tumor such as melanoma, head and neck, liver or kidney cancer. CDR3 sequence: CASSTFVGASDGYTF. CDR3 nucleotide sequence: TGTGCCAGCAGTACTTTTGTGGGGGCGTCGGATGGCTACACCTTC.